The present T cell receptor (beta chain) was sequenced within a study of identical twins (dated by TCRdb to about 2016). In terms of the full investigation: TCR alpha and beta repertoires from monozygotic twins, unrelated adults of various ages and cord blood were deep-sequenced to test whether fetal clonotypes persist. Replicate twin experiments were performed at different times using different library preparation protocols to rule out contamination.

For this chain, trimming is 3 bases at the V end and 7 bases at the J end, and the number of junction bases without a gene match is 3. CDR3 length: 14 amino acids, cysteine to phenylalanine. Here the CDR3 DNA is all that survives: 42 bases in frame from base 1. The germline V gene supplies CDR1 SGDLS and CDR2 YYNGEE. This clonotype was recorded many times. What antigen it recognizes has not been identified. Qualities for individual bases were not recorded, and no much larger clone is one base off. What the work shows at the level of the full study, not this receptor alone: Compared with coincidental sharing between unrelated individuals, out-of-frame TCR alpha sequences shared between twins showed an excess of sequences with low generation probability. Invariant T cells such as MAIT and iNKT could partly confound zero-insertion analyses, though diverse VJ usage argued against this for most clonotypes. Fewer insertions were carried by abundant cord blood beta clonotypes, a similar but weaker trend appeared in young adult naive repertoires, and no such trend appeared in memory repertoires. In monozygotic twins, out-of-frame TCR alpha sharing was systematically underestimated by recombination models, although the models agreed with sharing between unrelated individuals. Because the same donors could not be followed over many years, the conclusions relied on cross-sectional statistical analysis. A weaker excess of twin sharing was found in beta out-of-frame sequences because the signal-to-noise ratio was lowered by fewer shared sequences.

Library construction relied on 5' RACE. Sequencing was performed on an Illumina HiSeq 2000. A universal primer binding site was added through template switching, and the final cDNA carried a unique molecular identifier so that TCR cDNA molecules could be counted accurately. Specific primers in the conserved constant-segment region were used to synthesize first-strand cDNA for TCR alpha and beta chains. To control for contamination, every cDNA library was double barcoded, receiving both a SMART-Mk sample barcode and Illumina barcodes. TruSeq adapter sequences, together with Illumina sample barcodes, were added in two successive PCR steps. The Illumina HiSeq platform was used with custom primers to sequence TCR alpha and beta cDNA libraries. As for the authors' bioinformatics: Unique molecular identifiers were extracted from raw reads with MiGEC, and CDR3 positions were determined with MiXCR. Recombination models were inferred per individual with the repgenHMM and IGoR tools using an EM algorithm. Shared clonotypes were analyzed with the tcR package in R, and sharing was normalized by the product of cloneset sizes. To study raw recombination free of thymic and clonal selection effects, out-of-frame nonproductive sequences were analyzed. The raw public data were reprocessed by TCRdb itself: fastp quality trimming at Q25, MiXCR clonotype calling, in-frame beta chains only. Rows matching on CDR3 protein sequence are summarized as one entry with the most common DNA and genes. The V and J calls, along with clone size, are taken from TCRdb and not from the paper's own processing. The sample table lists 550,000 to 700,000 distinct CDR3 sequences, around 20% of them with a count of one. 4% to 5.5% of the sample is in the top ten clones.

Every donor was a healthy Caucasian. The twin cohort consisted of three pairs of female monozygotic twins, all aged roughly 18 to 30 years. RNA for TCR libraries was isolated from peripheral blood mononuclear cells. These data were likewise used in another study, on T cells expressing NK-cell markers. The second study also describes: TCR beta-chain repertoires were profiled in sorted CD3+CD56+NKG2C+, CD3+CD56+NKG2C- and CD3+CD56-NKG2C+ T-cell subsets from eight donors. Seven of the eight sequenced donors were HCMV-seropositive and one was HCMV-seronegative. To restrict sorting to alphabetaTCR-expressing T cells, an anti-gammadeltaTCR antibody was added in several experiments. In six or seven donors, the dominant CD3+CD56+NKG2C+ clonotypes ranked among the top 10 CD8+ clonotypes, making up roughly 1.0-8% of CD8+ T cells. Those dominant clonotypes were again the most abundant among CD3+CD56-NKG2C+ cells in a few donors, at roughly 25-65%. It remained unclear whether the expanded NKG2C-expressing T cell clones were specific for HCMV antigens. All eight donors whose samples were sequenced were randomly selected healthy volunteers, three of them men and five women. HCMV serostatus was determined by detecting HCMV-specific IgG in serum with a commercial ELISA kit. Bulk peripheral blood T-cell repertoires were additionally sequenced from unsorted PBMC for about six donors. MIGEC was used to demultiplex reads and group the reads by UMI, and MiTCR was used to assemble and quantify clonotypes. To remove erroneous sequences, TCR cDNA sequences were retained only when supported by two or more reads. The tcR package was used for downstream repertoire analysis, and clonotypes were matched between fractions using CDR3 nucleotide sequence together with V segment. VDJmatch was used to annotate antigen specificity against VDJdb, with one amino acid substitution in CDR3 permitted.

This clonotype was sampled from a woman younger than 35 in good health. The chain is assembled from TRBV9 and TRBJ2-1; TRBD2 lines up with 11 middle nucleotides. The sequencing sample was made of PBMCs. The bases are TGTGCCAGCAGCGGACTAGCGGGATTAAATGAGCAGTTCTTC. Its protein product is CASSGLAGLNEQFF.